This T cell receptor (beta chain) was recorded in a study of blood T cell repertoires in COVID-19. Study context: The cDNA or gDNA used as material had been derived from T cells, B-cell-depleted T cells, or PBMCs.

TCRdb's table, derived via immunoSEQ multiplex PCR, lists solely in-frame clones and lacks some. The repertoire consists of about 200,000 clones, with about 83% occurring once and the leading ten covering roughly 5.9%. This CDR3 is 16 amino acids long. The junction had 5 bases not matched to a gene; V was cut back by 4 bases and J by 0 bases. In germline, CDR1 is SGDLS, CDR2 YYNGEE. V and J are TRBV9 and TRBJ2-2; TRBD2 agrees at 8 bases. The sequence was collected from a man between 35 and 55 years old with acute COVID-19. What was sequenced was PBMCs or T cells enriched from blood (not recorded which). The CDR3, as DNA: TGTGCCAGCAGCTATTATAGCGGGACGAACACCGGGGAGCTGTTTTTT. It codes for CASSYYSGTNTGELFF.